The sequence of this TCR beta chain was determined in a study of T cell repertoires and HLA-DP antigens (dated by TCRdb to the late 2010s). With regard to the full study: The study used an in vitro model of CD4+ T cell alloreactivity in which transduced HeLa cells presented allogeneic HLA-DP. One alloantigen differed from self by one peptide-binding groove amino acid, whereas the other differed by ten, modelling structurally similar versus dissimilar alloantigens. The three donors were two male and one female, with ages ranging from the 18-to-29 to the 60-to-69 age band. The average DNA input was around 240 ng for sorted CD137+CD4+ samples versus approximately 1,300 ng for pre-culture CD4+ samples. Here is what the overall study found, with its caveats: The study was limited by having just a few donors, by relying on a non-physiological HeLa antigen-presenting system, and by using total CD4+ cells as responders. Average cumulative frequency of clones undetected before culture was around 39% against one allele and around 50% against the other. Separate analysis of naive and memory CD4+ repertoires was not performed. Similar clonality (roughly 0.38) was observed for sorted CD137+ cells against both alloantigens, and this clonality was much higher than that observed in pre-culture samples (roughly 0.04).

A note on this clone: Its antigen remains unidentified. Base quality data are lacking; no much larger clone is found one base away.

For CDR1 and CDR2, the germline V gene lists SGHTA and FQGNSA. A distance of 11 bases separates the germline ends of V and J, which lose 5 bases and 1 base respectively. Counted from cysteine to phenylalanine, this CDR3 has 14 amino acids. The kept DNA is CDR3 alone, 42 bases in frame from the first base. TCRB CDR3 regions were amplified with the immunoSEQ multiplex PCR using forward primers for 54 TRBV segments and reverse primers for 13 TRBJ segments. Deep resolution, with a target of about 200,000 T cell genomes, was applied to the sequencing of pre-culture CD4+ samples. Amplicons were sequenced on an Illumina HiSeq System, producing 87 bp reads covering the CDR3. Concerning the study's data processing: Correction for PCR and sequencing errors was applied to reads, and CDR3 regions were defined through alignment to IMGT reference sequences. Synthetic template pools were used to estimate the numbers of templates and unique rearrangements. Clonality was computed by subtracting Pielou's evenness from 1. The Daley-Smith estimator was used to estimate richness. Repertoire overlap was measured with Morisita's index. Clones present in cultured samples but not detected in the pre-culture repertoire of the same donor were defined as low-abundance clones. Held by TCRdb, this immuneACCESS table contains in-frame sequences only and omits some clones. Under half of the omission traces to an unresolved V gene where checked; the cause of the rest is unknown. V, J and clone size are those of that table, while D and trimming were read from the DNA. The sample profile shows some 110,000 clones; around 93% of them were found once. The ten most abundant clones make up approximately 0.29% of the sample.

Untouched CD4+ T cells were isolated from Ficoll-separated PBMC by magnetic bead negative selection, reaching an average purity of around 98%. Untouched CD4+ T cells were isolated from Ficoll-separated PBMC with magnetic beads, reaching about 97.7% purity with negligible CD8+ contamination. Donors were a few healthy blood donors whose buffy coats supplied peripheral blood mononuclear cells. CMV seronegative status was shared by all three donors. The DNeasy Blood & Tissue Kit was used to extract genomic DNA. For each subject, genomic DNA from sorted CD137+CD4+ cells and from pre-culture CD4+ baseline samples underwent TCRB sequencing.

The receptor comes from a woman aged 18 to 35 in good health and CMV-seronegative. Sequenced: CD4+ T cells from PBMCs. The V and J genes are TRBV7-2 and TRBJ1-1, with the D gene uncertain. The CDR3 corresponds to CASSPQKGNTEAFF. The DNA sequence reads TGTGCCAGCAGCCCCCAAAAAGGGAACACTGAAGCTTTCTTT.